A single sample gave rise to the 3 T cell receptor beta chains below, sequenced in a study of blood T cell repertoires in COVID-19. Assay used: immunoSEQ multiplex PCR; TCRdb lists only in-frame clones, some missing. The sample includes about 220,000 clones, under 90% of them seen just once. The sample comprised peripheral blood. All receptors derive from a man in his thirties or forties with active or convalescent COVID-19.

The chain couples TRBV7-6 to TRBJ1-4; the D gene is possibly TRBD1 (6 bases). Germline CDR1 is SGHVS and CDR2 is FNYEAQ. Trimming shortened V by 4 bases and J by 5 bases, and 14 bases separated the two germline ends. The CDR3 totals 15 residues. The CDR3 DNA sequence: TGTGCCAGCAGCTACCCCCCGGGACAAAATGAAAAACTGTTTTTT. Protein product: CASSYPPGQNEKLFF. Full variable domain (missing parts from reference TRBV7-6 and TRBJ1-4): GAGVSQSPRYKVTKRGQDVALRCDPISGHVSLYWYRQALGQGPEFLTYFNYEAQQDKSGLPNDRFSAERPEGSISTLTIQRTEQRDSAMYRCASSYPPGQNEKLFFGSGTQLSVL.

The rearrangement links TRBV27 to TRBJ2-5; the match to TRBD2 covers 8 bases. The CDR3 is 16 residues long. V shed 5 bases, J shed 5 bases, and the junction held 13 bases outside the gene matches. Germline V CDR1 and CDR2: MNHEY, SMNVEV (reference sequence). The CDR3: CASSPPPGTRGETQYF. CDR3 nucleotide sequence: TGTGCCAGCAGTCCCCCCCCCGGGACTAGAGGCGAGACCCAGTACTTC.

This clone was detected once. The V and J genes are TRBV28 and TRBJ2-7, with D unresolved. Germline V gene lookup returns CDR1 MDHEN and CDR2 SYDVKM. Trimming removed 4 bases from V and 4 bases from J, with 14 bases in between. This CDR3 comprises 14 residues. CDR3 DNA: TGTGCCAGCAGTTCGGATCACAGTCTATACGAGCAGTACTTC. Translating it yields CASSSDHSLYEQYF. Drawing the rest from reference TRBV28 and TRBJ2-7, the complete variable domain is DVKVTQSSRYLVKRTGEKVFLECVQDMDHENMFWYRQDPGLGLRLIYFSYDVKMKEKGDIPEGYSVSREKKERFSLILESASTNQTSMYLCASSSDHSLYEQYFGPGTRLTVT.